The sequence of this T cell receptor (beta chain) was determined in a study of shared clonotypes between healthy human individuals. Study details: Three plates each covered CD4 naive and memory; CD8 naive two, CD8 memory one. Study-wide results and limits: Across subsets, estimated richness was generally greater for naive than for memory populations. The authors sampled blood alone, and tissue repertoires likely differ.

The CDR3 spans 17 residues. V trimming: 4 bases; J trimming: 3 bases; junction bases outside the gene matches: 16. The V gene's germline CDR1 is GTSNPN and CDR2 SVGIG (reference sequence). This clone appeared a few times. Its specificity is not known. For every subset, genomic DNA was evenly distributed across several immunoSEQ plates. TCRdb's table, derived via immunoSEQ multiplex PCR, lists solely in-frame clones and lacks some. The table lists about 1.1 million clones, about 72% of them singletons. Sample: memory CD4+ T cells from PBMCs. The subset: CD45RA-negative fraction. This TCR was sampled from a young man in good health. Some clones in this sample may be carry-over from other donors' samples. The V gene is TRBV30, the J gene TRBJ1-1; 8 positions match TRBD1. CDR3 in DNA: TGTGCCTGGAACCATCCACAGGGGGTTGGGTTGGACACTGAAGCTTTCTTT. It encodes CAWNHPQGVGLDTEAFF.